The 18 T cell receptor beta chains listed next were all sequenced from one sample in a study of identifying expanded T cells in peripheral blood. TCRdb's copy holds only in-frame clones and misses some; the assay was immunoSEQ multiplex PCR. This sample has approximately 75,000 clones, with 90% found just once. What was sequenced was blood. The receptors shown here come from a person between 18 and 75 years old in good health.

As concerns this clone: Other DNA sequences in this specimen translate into the identical CDR3. The chain employs TRBV5-1 and TRBJ2-5; TRBD1 aligns across 7 bases. There are 14 residues in the CDR3. The germline gives CDR1 SGHRS, CDR2 YFSETQ. V shed 0 bases and J 1 base; nucleotides not matched to a gene: 0. The CDR3: CASSLGDSQETQYF. The CDR3 coding sequence is TGCGCCAGCAGCTTGGGGGACAGCCAAGAGACCCAGTACTTC.

V is TRBV28 and J is TRBJ1-1; 8 nucleotides line up with TRBD1. Unmatched junction bases numbered 5, after V lost 4 bases and J lost 1 base. The germline CDR1 and CDR2 sequences are MDHEN and SYDVKM. The CDR3 covers 15 residues. CDR3 sequence reads: CASSSETGANTEAFF. CDR3 DNA sequence: TGTGCCAGCAGTTCCGAGACAGGGGCGAACACTGAAGCTTTCTTT. The full variable domain, with the rest looked up from reference TRBV28 and TRBJ1-1, is DVKVTQSSRYLVKRTGEKVFLECVQDMDHENMFWYRQDPGLGLRLIYFSYDVKMKEKGDIPEGYSVSREKKERFSLILESASTNQTSMYLCASSSETGANTEAFFGQGTRLTVV.

The J gene is TRBJ2-3, the V gene TRBV7-2; D gene uncertain. The germline gives CDR1 SGHTA, CDR2 FQGNSA. Deletions cut 5 bases from V and 4 bases from J, with 10 bases between. The CDR3 extends over 13 amino acids. CDR3: CASSPGRADTQYF. The CDR3 nucleotides are TGTGCCAGCAGCCCCGGAAGGGCAGATACGCAGTATTTT.

The rearrangement joins TRBV29-1 to TRBJ2-3, with TRBD2 identical over 16 bases. Per germline, CDR1 SQVTM and CDR2 ANQGSEA. J lost 3 bases, V lost 3 bases, and 12 bases had no gene match. The CDR3 covers 19 residues. The CDR3: CSVEGTSGRADIRTDTQYF. The CDR3 DNA is TGCAGCGTTGAGGGGACTAGCGGGAGGGCCGATATTAGAACAGATACGCAGTATTTT.

This chain joins TRBV28 and TRBJ1-1; D perhaps matches TRBD1 (5 bases). V lost 4 bases to trimming and J lost 0 bases, with 9 bases between them. This CDR3 contains 14 residues. Germline CDR1 and CDR2: MDHEN and SYDVKM. Here the CDR3 reads CASSSSGLNTEAFF. In DNA, the CDR3 is TGTGCCAGCAGTTCCTCAGGGTTGAACACTGAAGCTTTCTTT.

The CDR3 DNA sequence: TGTGCCAGCAGCCTTCTGACAGGGCACCAAGAGACCCAGTACTTC. This encodes CASSLLTGHQETQYF. The rearrangement uses TRBV28 and TRBJ2-5; 7 bases are shared with TRBD1. The length of the CDR3 is 15 residues. J lost 0 bases, V lost 6 bases, and 7 bases had no gene match. Germline V lookup: CDR1 MDHEN, CDR2 SYDVKM.

This sequence joins TRBV15 and TRBJ1-2; D not resolved. V was pared by 4 bases and J by 4 bases, with 7 bases between. This CDR3 is 12 amino acids long. Germline CDR1 reads LNHNV; CDR2 reads YYDKDF (reference sequence). The chain's CDR3 is CATSKDTYGYTF. The CDR3 DNA reads as TGTGCCACCAGCAAAGACACCTATGGCTACACCTTC.

The rearrangement joins TRBV19 to TRBJ1-5, with a weak D call TRBD1 (5 bases). The germline gives CDR1 LNHDA, CDR2 SQIVND (reference sequence). This CDR3 has 15 residues. V was clipped by 4 bases and J by 7 bases, with 17 bases between them. The CDR3 DNA is TGTGCCAGTAGTACGGAGGGGATTGCATGGCAGCCCCAGCATTTT. The encoded protein is CASSTEGIAWQPQHF.

The J gene is TRBJ1-6, the V gene TRBV5-6; tentative D call: TRBD1 (6 bases). The germline V and J ends were trimmed by 5 bases and 0 bases, with 18 bases remaining between them. The CDR3 runs 18 residues. The germline CDR1 and CDR2 sequences are SGHDT and YYEEEE. The CDR3 here is CASSPLQGLSSYNSPLHF. Written as DNA, the CDR3 is TGTGCCAGCAGTCCCTTACAGGGCCTGAGCTCCTATAATTCACCCCTCCACTTT.

Only one count was recorded for this clone. The same CDR3 can be traced to other DNA sequences in this sample. CDR3 DNA: TGCAGTGCTAGTAGGGGAACTGAAGCTTTCTTT. Its translation is CSASRGTEAFF. V is TRBV20-1 and J is TRBJ1-1, with D possibly matching TRBD1 (5 bases). V was shortened by 3 bases and J by 5 bases, with 7 bases between the two germline ends. The CDR3 contains 11 residues. Germline loops: CDR1 DFQATT, CDR2 SNEGSKA (reference sequence).

This clone was counted only a few times. The chain couples TRBV9 to TRBJ1-3, with no clear D. With 0 bases removed from V and 0 bases from J, the gap between germline ends came to 4 bases. Germline assignment: CDR1 SGDLS and CDR2 YYNGEE. There are 14 residues in the CDR3. DNA of the CDR3: TGTGCCAGCAGCGTAGGATCCTCTGGAAACACCATATATTTT. Protein product: CASSVGSSGNTIYF. Combining the CDR3 with reference TRBV9 and TRBJ1-3 gives the whole variable domain DSGVTQTPKHLITATGQRVTLRCSPRSGDLSVYWYQQSLDQGLQFLIQYYNGEERAKGNILERFSAQQFPDLHSELNLSSLELGDSALYFCASSVGSSGNTIYFGEGSWLTVV.

This clone was recorded a few times. The CDR3 protein is CASSLAYPQFF. The CDR3 DNA reads TGTGCCAGCAGCTTAGCGTATCCGCAGTTCTTC. The rearrangement links TRBV7-2 to TRBJ2-1, with D unresolved. V was trimmed by 0 bases and J by 12 bases, leaving 6 bases between them. The germline V gene has CDR1 SGHTA and CDR2 FQGNSA. The CDR3 has 11 residues.

The genes are TRBV2 and TRBJ2-7; 10 positions match TRBD1. The length of the CDR3 is 15 residues. Trimming at V came to 8 bases and at J to 6 bases, leaving 13 bases not matched to a gene. Looked up from germline, CDR1 is SNHLY and CDR2 is FYNNEI. In DNA form, the CDR3 reads TGTGCCAGCGAAAGAATTGGACAGGGGGGAGGCGAGCAGTACTTC. It codes for CASERIGQGGGEQYF. The variable domain in full, with the rest retrieved from reference TRBV2 and TRBJ2-7, is EPEVTQTPSHQVTQMGQEVILRCVPISNHLYFYWYRQILGQKVEFLVSFYNNEISEKSEIFDDQFSVERPDGSNFTLKIRSTKLEDSAMYFCASERIGQGGGEQYFGPGTRLTVT.

This sequence joins TRBV5-5 and TRBJ2-5; no clear D. The CDR3 length is 15 residues. The V gene lost 1 base and the J gene lost 3 bases, with 13 bases spanning the gap. Germline values: CDR1 SGHKS, CDR2 YYEKEE (reference sequence). The CDR3 DNA is TGTGCCAGCAGCTTGTCAGTCTGGTCAGAAGAGACCCAGTACTTC. Residues: CASSLSVWSEETQYF.

The rearrangement joins TRBV7-6 to TRBJ2-1, with 9 bases lining up with TRBD2. Germline values: CDR1 SGHVS, CDR2 FNYEAQ. This CDR3 comprises 17 residues. Unmatched junction bases numbered 18, after V lost 5 bases and J lost 10 bases. The CDR3 sequence is CASSPLDVVAGVSEQFF. CDR3 nucleotides: TGTGCCAGCAGCCCACTGGACGTGGTAGCGGGAGTTAGCGAGCAGTTCTTC.

This sequence joins TRBV18 and TRBJ2-5; 9 bases line up with TRBD2. Per the germline V gene, CDR1 is KGHSH and CDR2 is LQKENI. V shed 3 bases, J shed 2 bases, and the junction held 4 bases outside the gene matches. The CDR3 contains 15 residues. For the CDR3, the DNA is TGTGCCAGCTCACCGGCGACTAGCGGACAAGAGACCCAGTACTTC. This sequence encodes CASSPATSGQETQYF.

This chain connects TRBV5-6 to TRBJ2-2; 11 bases agree with TRBD2. From germline, CDR1 is SGHDT and CDR2 YYEEEE. The CDR3 length is 18 residues. V was pared by 2 bases and J by 4 bases, with 10 bases of the junction left unmatched. The CDR3 sequence is CASSFWGGLAASTGELFF. CDR3 sequence (DNA): TGTGCCAGCAGCTTTTGGGGGGGACTAGCGGCCAGCACCGGGGAGCTGTTTTTT.

V is TRBV19 and J is TRBJ2-2; D uncertain. Germline V lookup: CDR1 LNHDA, CDR2 SQIVND (reference sequence). V gave up 7 bases and J gave up 7 bases, with 10 bases separating them. The length of the CDR3 is 12 residues. The CDR3 bases are TGTGCCAGTACCCCGCGGTACGGGGAGCTGTTTTTT. Amino acid sequence: CASTPRYGELFF.